A single sample is the source of the 23 T cell receptor beta chains below, sequenced in a study of T cell responses to AZD1222 COVID-19 vaccine. Profiled with immunoSEQ multiplex PCR; TCRdb holds only in-frame clones, not every one. The sample includes approximately 200,000 clones, 90% to 95% of them seen just once. Sequencing was performed on peripheral blood, taken 28 days after the second dose of the MenACWY control vaccine. These receptors all stem from an adult who received the MenACWY meningococcal vaccine as a control.

The chain joins TRBV6-2 or TRBV6-3 to TRBJ1-6; no firm D call. Germline V gene lookup returns CDR1 MNHEY and CDR2 SVGEGT. Trimming took off 6 bases at V and 4 bases at J, with 10 bases between the two ends. The CDR3 has 14 amino acids. CDR3 in DNA: TGTGCCAGCAGCCCTCAGCTGTATAATTCACCCCTCCACTTT. It specifies CASSPQLYNSPLHF.

This chain connects TRBV6-5 to TRBJ2-1, with 7 bases matching TRBD1. V gave up 0 bases and J gave up 3 bases; unmatched junction bases: 5. The germline V gene has CDR1 MNHEY and CDR2 SVGAGI. This CDR3 is built from 16 residues. The DNA of the CDR3 is TGTGCCAGCAGTTACTCGGGACAGCCTTACTACAATGAGCAGTTCTTC. Its translation: CASSYSGQPYYNEQFF.

The chain uses TRBV5-1 and TRBJ2-7, with a tentative D call TRBD2 (5 bases). Trimming shortened V by 4 bases and J by 6 bases, and 14 bases separated the two germline ends. The germline V gene has CDR1 SGHRS and CDR2 YFSETQ. The CDR3 loop spans 13 amino acids. Written as DNA, the CDR3 is TGCGCCAGCAGCGCGGAGGCCACCTTCGAGCAGTACTTC. This translates into CASSAEATFEQYF. The full variable domain, in which reference TRBV5-1 and TRBJ2-7 provide the parts outside the CDR3, is KAGVTQTPRYLIKTRGQQVTLSCSPISGHRSVSWYQQTPGQGLQFLFEYFSETQRNKGNFPGRFSGRQFSNSRSEMNVSTLELGDSALYLCASSAEATFEQYFGPGTRLTVT.

The table lists this clone with a count of one. The V call is TRBV7-3, the J call TRBJ2-7; 9 nucleotides align to TRBD2. The CDR3 sequence is 16 residues long. V lost 1 base, J lost 6 bases, and 10 bases stayed unmatched. In germline, CDR1 is SGHTA, CDR2 FQGTGA. CDR3: CASSLMSAGGPSEQYF. Written as DNA, the CDR3 is TGTGCCAGCAGCTTAATGTCGGCGGGAGGGCCCTCCGAGCAGTACTTC. Supplemented by reference TRBV7-3 and TRBJ2-7, the full variable domain reads GAGVSQTPSNKVTEKGKYVELRCDPISGHTALYWYRQSLGQGPEFLIYFQGTGAADDSGLPNDRFFAVRPEGSVSTLKIQRTERGDSAVYLCASSLMSAGGPSEQYFGPGTRLTVT.

This rearrangement joins TRBV27 to TRBJ1-5; TRBD1 is a possible D gene (5 bases). Germline V lookup: CDR1 MNHEY, CDR2 SMNVEV (reference sequence). The V end was cut by 7 bases, the J end by 2 bases, with 12 bases between. This CDR3 spans 14 amino acids. CDR3 DNA sequence: TGTGCCAGCACTTCAGGGTTTGGCAATCAGCCCCAGCATTTT. Translation: CASTSGFGNQPQHF.

This clone was seen only once. This chain links TRBV5-1 with TRBJ2-3; 10 bases match TRBD1. CDR1 and CDR2 (germline): SGHRS, YFSETQ. Trimming removed 0 bases from V and 3 bases from J; junction bases left unmatched: 7. This CDR3 contains 17 residues. Here the CDR3 DNA reads TGCGCCAGCAGCTTGGGACAGGGGGCAGGGGATACAGATACGCAGTATTTT. It codes for CASSLGQGAGDTDTQYF.

The V gene is TRBV19, the J gene TRBJ2-1; 9 nucleotides align to TRBD2. The CDR3 is 18 residues long. Germline assignment: CDR1 LNHDA and CDR2 SQIVND (reference sequence). V dropped 3 bases and J dropped 0; count of bases not matched to a gene: 9. CDR3 in DNA: TGTGCCAGTAGTATCCGGCTAGCGGGACCCGGCTCCTACAATGAGCAGTTCTTC. It translates to CASSIRLAGPGSYNEQFF.

This clone was observed a single time. The genes are TRBV27 and TRBJ1-5, with unresolved D. CDR3 length: 15 residues. Germline V gene sequence: CDR1 MNHEY, CDR2 SMNVEV (reference sequence). Trimming removed 0 bases at V and 0 bases at J, with 6 bases between. The CDR3 region has the DNA TGTGCCAGCAGTTTATCGGAGGGTAGCAATCAGCCCCAGCATTTT. Residues: CASSLSEGSNQPQHF.

This chain links TRBV7-6 with TRBJ2-1; TRBD2 agrees at 9 bases. The CDR3 has 16 amino acids. J gave up 4 bases and V 3 bases, and 7 bases lay outside the gene matches. Per germline, CDR1 SGHVS and CDR2 FNYEAQ. The CDR3 DNA follows: TGTGCCAGCAGCTTGATAGCGGGAGAGGGTTACAATGAGCAGTTCTTC. Encoded protein: CASSLIAGEGYNEQFF.

Note on this clone: Its ends do not fully match the called genes, so a read error is possible. The genes are TRBV5-4 and TRBJ1-1; 9 positions match TRBD1. The CDR3 spans 13 residues. The V gene's germline CDR1 is SGHNT and CDR2 YYREEE (reference sequence). The CDR3 here is CVSSWTGETEAFF. In nucleotides, the CDR3 is TGTGTCAGCAGCTGGACAGGGGAAACTGAAGCTTTCTTT.

This clone was recorded only once. This chain connects TRBV9 to TRBJ2-3; possible D gene TRBD2, 7 bases. This CDR3 contains 15 residues. V lost 10 bases, J lost 1 base, and 19 bases lay in between. Germline V gene data show CDR1 as SGDLS and CDR2 as YYNGEE. The CDR3 protein is CASARGAPGTDTQYF. The CDR3 DNA is TGTGCCTCGGCCCGGGGGGCCCCCGGCACAGATACGCAGTATTTT.

This chain connects TRBV18 to TRBJ2-1; 8 positions match TRBD2. This CDR3 contains 15 residues. With 5 bases clipped from V and 4 bases from J, the junction kept 7 bases outside the gene matches. CDR1 KGHSH and CDR2 LQKENI come from the germline V gene. As DNA, the CDR3 is TGTGCCAGCTCAGTCGGGGTAGCGGGATACAATGAGCAGTTCTTC. Translation gives CASSVGVAGYNEQFF.

As DNA, the CDR3 is TGTGCCAGCAGTTTCCACGAGCAGTACTTC. Amino acids: CASSFHEQYF. The chain joins TRBV27 to TRBJ2-7, with D unclear. The CDR3 has 10 amino acids. CDR1 is MNHEY and CDR2 is SMNVEV in the germline V gene (reference sequence). The germline V and J ends were trimmed by 3 bases and 5 bases, with 2 bases remaining between them.

This chain uses TRBV6-5 with TRBJ2-6, with D uncertain. The CDR3 covers 15 residues. CDR1 is MNHEY and CDR2 is SVGAGI in the germline V gene. V lost 2 bases to trimming and J lost 4 bases, with 9 bases between them. Here the CDR3 reads CASSYGVSGANVLTF. CDR3 coding DNA: TGTGCCAGCAGTTACGGGGTATCAGGGGCCAACGTCCTGACTTTC.

V gene TRBV2 combines with J gene TRBJ2-5; TRBD2 agrees at 11 bases. This CDR3 comprises 15 residues. The trim removed 6 bases at V and 5 bases at J, leaving 8 bases unmatched. CDR1 SNHLY and CDR2 FYNNEI come from the germline V gene. The CDR3 region has the DNA TGTGCCAGCAGGGGTGATAGCGGGGGGGTTGAGACCCAGTACTTC. It codes for CASRGDSGGVETQYF.

V is TRBV4-2 and J is TRBJ2-3, with 9 bases identical to TRBD2. This CDR3 has 17 amino acids. With 1 base clipped from V and 6 bases from J, the junction kept 11 bases outside the gene matches. Germline-derived CDR1 and CDR2 are LGHNA and YNFKEQ. CDR3 amino acids: CASSQVGSGGTLDTQYF. The CDR3 DNA reads as TGTGCCAGCAGCCAAGTCGGTAGCGGGGGTACTTTGGATACGCAGTATTTT.

This clone has a handful of counts. The chain employs TRBV12-5 and TRBJ2-2; possibly TRBD2 for D (6 bases). V shed 0 bases and J shed 3 bases, with 26 bases lying between them. The CDR3 is made up of 21 amino acids. The germline V gene has CDR1 LGHNT and CDR2 FRNRAP. CDR3 protein: CASGLVRRVVGLAMDTGELFF. CDR3 sequence (DNA): TGTGCTAGTGGTTTGGTTCGCAGGGTCGTTGGGCTAGCGATGGACACCGGGGAGCTGTTTTTT.

This clone has a handful of counts. The V gene is TRBV2, the J gene TRBJ2-7, with unresolved D. V gave up 10 bases and J gave up 3 bases, with 10 bases separating them. The V gene's germline CDR1 is SNHLY and CDR2 FYNNEI. This CDR3 spans 11 amino acids. CDR3 bases: TGTGCCACCCACGACAACTACGAGCAGTACTTC. Its translation is CATHDNYEQYF.

The rearrangement joins TRBV7-9 to TRBJ2-7; 9 bases are a match to TRBD1. V lost 5 bases, J lost 3 bases, and 17 bases stayed unmatched. CDR3 length equals 18 residues. CDR1 and CDR2 (germline): SEHNR, FQNEAQ (reference sequence). The CDR3 reads CASSSPLGVTGGFYEQYF. CDR3 DNA sequence: TGTGCCAGCAGCAGTCCCCTAGGGGTGACAGGGGGATTCTACGAGCAGTACTTC.

The rearrangement joins TRBV7-9 to TRBJ2-5; no definite D call. Germline CDR1 and CDR2: SEHNR and FQNEAQ (reference sequence). The CDR3 is 15 amino acids. The V and J ends lost 2 bases and 2 bases respectively, with 12 bases between them. The CDR3 region has the DNA TGTGCCAGCAGCTTACTCCCCGCGGTACAAGAGACCCAGTACTTC. The encoded protein is CASSLLPAVQETQYF.

The chain carries TRBV29-1 and TRBJ2-2; possibly TRBD1 for D (6 bases). There are 14 residues in the CDR3. Germline CDR1 reads SQVTM; CDR2 reads ANQGSEA. V was trimmed by 7 bases and J by 1 base, leaving 13 bases between them. In DNA, the CDR3 is TGCAGCGGGCGACAGGAGAGGAACACCGGGGAGCTGTTTTTT. This encodes CSGRQERNTGELFF.

The chain joins TRBV2 to TRBJ1-4; 7 bases are shared with TRBD1. Germline V lookup: CDR1 SNHLY, CDR2 FYNNEI. The CDR3 runs 14 residues. J lost 10 bases, V lost 4 bases, and 9 bases had no gene match. The chain's CDR3 is CASSGARGPGKLFF. CDR3 DNA: TGTGCCAGCAGTGGCGCTAGGGGGCCGGGAAAACTGTTTTTT.

The V and J genes are TRBV18 and TRBJ1-1, with 7 bases aligning to TRBD1. With 1 base clipped from V and 2 bases from J, the junction kept 7 bases outside the gene matches. CDR1 and CDR2 (germline): KGHSH, LQKENI. CDR3 length: 16 residues. The CDR3: CASSPRQGMRNTEAFF. The CDR3 region has the DNA TGTGCCAGCTCACCACGACAGGGAATGAGAAACACTGAAGCTTTCTTT.